The text below deals with one TCR beta chain. V gave up 1 base and J gave up 4 bases; unmatched junction bases: 0. Germline V gives CDR1 GTSNPN, CDR2 SVGIG (reference sequence). This CDR3 contains 13 residues. This specimen belongs to a study of blood T cell repertoires in COVID-19. Only in-frame clones appear in the TCRdb table, and some are missing; sequencing was by immunoSEQ multiplex PCR. The data hold 250,000 to 350,000 clones, with 90% observed a single time. The chain uses TRBV30 and TRBJ2-1; 8 nucleotides align to TRBD2. Sequenced: PBMCs or T cells enriched from blood (not recorded which). The clonotype was recovered from a woman in her 30s who had recovered from COVID-19. CDR3 DNA: TGTGCCTGGAGTGAGCGGGAGTACAATGAGCAGTTCTTC. Encoded protein: CAWSEREYNEQFF.